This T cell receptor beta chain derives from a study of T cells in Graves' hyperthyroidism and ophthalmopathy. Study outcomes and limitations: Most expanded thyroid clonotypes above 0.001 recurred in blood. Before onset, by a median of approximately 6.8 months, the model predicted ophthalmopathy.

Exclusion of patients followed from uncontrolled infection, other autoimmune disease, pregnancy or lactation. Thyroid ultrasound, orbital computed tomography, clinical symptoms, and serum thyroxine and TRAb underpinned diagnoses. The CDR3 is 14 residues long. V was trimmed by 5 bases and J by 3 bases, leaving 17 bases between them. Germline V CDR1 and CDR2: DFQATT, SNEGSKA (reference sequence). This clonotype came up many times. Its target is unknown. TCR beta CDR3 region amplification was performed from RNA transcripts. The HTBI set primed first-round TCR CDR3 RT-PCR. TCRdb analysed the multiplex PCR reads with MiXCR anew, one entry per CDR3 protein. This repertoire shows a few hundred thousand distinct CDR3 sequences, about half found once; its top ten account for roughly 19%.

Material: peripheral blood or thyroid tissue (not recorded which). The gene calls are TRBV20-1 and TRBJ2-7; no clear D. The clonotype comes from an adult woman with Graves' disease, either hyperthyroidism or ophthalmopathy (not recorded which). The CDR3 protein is CSAVPPGRSYEQYF. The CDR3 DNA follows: TGCAGTGCTGTTCCCCCGGGCAGAAGCTACGAGCAGTACTTC.